This T cell receptor beta chain was identified in a study of OX40 agonist ivuxolimab in advanced cancers. For the wider study: Ivuxolimab was a fully human IgG2 agonistic monoclonal antibody targeting the costimulatory receptor OX40 (CD134). Intravenous ivuxolimab was administered to patients every 2 weeks at six dose levels: 0.01, 0.1, 0.3, 1.5, 3 and 10 mg/kg. Of the roughly 52 dose-escalation patients, hepatocellular carcinoma was present in some 19, melanoma in some 15, renal cell carcinoma in 9 and head and neck cancer in 9. In the dose-escalation cohort, roughly four fifths of patients were male, and the mean age was around 60 years, with a range of roughly 20 to 80. Prior anti-PD-1, anti-PD-L1 or anti-CTLA-4 therapy was permitted, and checkpoint inhibitors had been received by under 50% of dose-escalation patients. Partial responses occurred in three dose-escalation patients: two with cutaneous melanoma and one with hepatocellular carcinoma. Peripheral TCRbeta sequencing was intended to test whether TCR sequence diversity was altered and clonal T-cell expansion was caused by ivuxolimab. The paper describes the monotherapy dose-escalation part (N of about 50 patients) of the phase I trial of ivuxolimab. Results and caveats for the whole study, not just this receptor: In partial responders in the 0.1-3.0 mg/kg groups, normalized peripheral clonal expansion was found to be among the lowest, especially among CD8+ T cells. On average, CD8+ T cells showed more expanded clones than CD4+ T cells after ivuxolimab. Clonal expansion of both CD4+ and CD8+ blood T cells was observed from baseline to week 6 at doses 0.1 to 3.0 mg/kg. The antigen specificity of the peripheral T cells that underwent clonal expansion was not determined. Low levels of normalized T-cell clonal expansion were also seen in some patients who did not respond.

Concerning this clone: Its target antigen remains unknown. No much larger clone exists at a distance of one base, and base qualities are not known.

The trial excluded patients who had a history of autoimmune disease or were on systemic immunosuppression. In every dose cohort, peripheral blood was drawn for TCR sequencing at baseline, cycle 4 day 1, and cycle 7 day 1. The samples were taken from a phase I, first-in-human, multicenter, open-label dose-escalation trial of ivuxolimab. The trial enrolled adults with locally advanced or metastatic head and neck squamous cell, hepatocellular, melanoma or renal cell carcinoma. Before TCR sequencing, CD4+ and CD8+ T cells were separately sorted from peripheral blood. V loses 2 bases, J loses 7 bases, and the germline ends lie 12 bases apart. From the cysteine through the phenylalanine, the CDR3 covers 13 amino acids. CDR3 DNA is the only sequence kept; it has 39 bases, read in frame from the first base. CDR1 and CDR2, looked up from the germline V gene (reference sequence), are MNHNY and SVGAGI. Genomic DNA was extracted from sorted cells for sequencing of the TCRbeta CDR3 region. TCRbeta CDR3 regions were sequenced using the immunoSEQ Assay. Held by TCRdb, this immuneACCESS table contains in-frame sequences only and omits some clones. Under half of the omission traces to an unresolved V gene where checked; the cause of the rest is unknown. The sample table shows some 66,000 clones, and roughly 88% are seen once. 0.25% to 0.3% of the sample goes to the ten largest clones.

Rearrangement joined TRBV6-6 to TRBJ2-7; TRBD1 is a possible D gene, resting on 6 matching bases. The TCR comes from an adult with an advanced solid tumor such as melanoma, head and neck, liver or kidney cancer. The material was CD4+ or CD8+ T cells sorted from blood, obtained in a trial of the OX40 agonist ivuxolimab. CDR3 loop: CASSYQDSGEQYF. The DNA reads TGTGCCAGCAGTTACCAGGACAGTGGTGAGCAGTACTTC.